Below, 32 T cell receptor beta chains from the same sample are listed, as sequenced in a study of blood T cell repertoires in COVID-19. The assay was immunoSEQ multiplex PCR, and TCRdb's table has in-frame clones only and misses some. The sample has a few hundred thousand clones; around 75% are singletons. Material for sequencing was peripheral blood. These receptors were taken from a human donor in a cohort sampled during active COVID-19.

The chain couples TRBV18 to TRBJ2-3; a possible D gene is TRBD1 (5 bases). This CDR3 is 15 amino acids long. V was pared by 4 bases and J by 0 bases, with 11 bases between. Germline values: CDR1 KGHSH, CDR2 LQKENI. The CDR3 region has the DNA TGTGCCAGCTCACATTCAGGGCCTAGCACAGATACGCAGTATTTT. Translated, it gives CASSHSGPSTDTQYF.

The CDR3 nucleotides are TGCAGCGTTGGGTCTCAGCGGGTGAACACCGGGGAGCTGTTTTTT. It translates to CSVGSQRVNTGELFF. J is TRBJ2-2 and V is TRBV29-1; a weak D match, TRBD2 (6 bases). CDR3 length equals 15 residues. CDR1 is SQVTM, CDR2 ANQGSEA, per germline. The ends were cut back, 4 bases at V and 1 base at J, with 13 bases in the middle.

The chain uses TRBV9 and TRBJ1-2, with D possibly TRBD1 on 6 matching bases. The length of the CDR3 is 13 residues. V was shortened by 4 bases and J by 5 bases, with 12 bases between the two germline ends. The V gene's germline CDR1 is SGDLS and CDR2 YYNGEE. CDR3 DNA sequence: TGTGCCAGCAGCTCAGGGGATTCGTATGGCTACACCTTC. As protein: CASSSGDSYGYTF.

This clone was recorded a few times. V and J are TRBV6-5 and TRBJ2-1; D is unresolved. Germline V gene sequence: CDR1 MNHEY, CDR2 SVGAGI. The CDR3 runs 12 residues. V was trimmed by 1 base and J by 10 bases, leaving 8 bases between them. Here the CDR3 reads CASSYWLGEQFF. CDR3 nucleotide sequence: TGTGCCAGCAGTTACTGGCTCGGGGAGCAGTTCTTC.

The chain employs TRBV5-1 and TRBJ1-5; D not resolved. This CDR3 region has 14 residues. V was trimmed by 3 bases and J by 7 bases, leaving 14 bases between them. The germline V gene has CDR1 SGHRS and CDR2 YFSETQ. CDR3 amino acids: CASSSTAGGQPQHF. The CDR3 nucleotides are TGCGCCAGCAGCTCTACCGCGGGAGGGCAGCCCCAGCATTTT.

The chain recombines TRBV28 with TRBJ1-1; weak D call: TRBD1 (5 bases). Trimming left V 6 bases short and J 4 bases short, with 18 bases between. This CDR3 has 15 residues. Germline values: CDR1 MDHEN, CDR2 SYDVKM. The CDR3 bases are TGTGCCAGCAGCCAACTCCGGGGCGGGGGCACTGAAGCTTTCTTT. Translating gives CASSQLRGGGTEAFF.

V gene TRBV6-5 combines with J gene TRBJ2-2; possibly TRBD2 for D (5 bases). The CDR3 has 14 amino acids. Germline V gives CDR1 MNHEY, CDR2 SVGAGI. Deletions cut 4 bases from V and 7 bases from J, with 13 bases between. The DNA of the CDR3 is TGTGCCAGCAGTTTTCGAGGGCAAGGCGGGGAGCTGTTTTTT. Amino acid sequence: CASSFRGQGGELFF.

The chain recombines TRBV19 with TRBJ2-7, with 7 bases aligning to TRBD2. Germline values: CDR1 LNHDA, CDR2 SQIVND (reference sequence). The ends lost 2 bases at V and 3 bases at J; junction bases unmatched: 10. The CDR3 length is 16 residues. CDR3: CASSIRLGLEGYEQYF. The CDR3 DNA reads as TGTGCCAGTAGTATACGGCTAGGACTAGAAGGCTACGAGCAGTACTTC.

This chain uses TRBV2 with TRBJ1-4; no clear D gene. Deletions cut 1 base from V and 10 bases from J, with 7 bases between. Germline CDR1 SNHLY, CDR2 FYNNEI. This CDR3 is built from 12 residues. Here the CDR3 DNA reads TGTGCCAGCAGTGAAGGTGGCGGAAAACTGTTTTTT. Its protein product is CASSEGGGKLFF.

This sequence joins TRBV29-1 and TRBJ1-1, with 7 nucleotides matching TRBD1. J was trimmed by 5 bases and V by 7 bases; bases with no gene match: 10. CDR3 length: 13 residues. Germline CDR1 reads SQVTM; CDR2 reads ANQGSEA. DNA of the CDR3: TGCAGCGACACCCAACAGGGGTCGACTGAAGCTTTCTTT. It is translated as CSDTQQGSTEAFF.

The chain joins TRBV28 to TRBJ2-7; D ambiguous. Germline assignment: CDR1 MDHEN and CDR2 SYDVKM. Trimming shortened V by 6 bases and J by 4 bases, and 19 bases separated the two germline ends. This CDR3 is 15 amino acids long. The CDR3 loop is CASRSYVVAGYEQYF. The CDR3 DNA reads as TGTGCCAGCAGATCCTATGTAGTGGCCGGGTACGAGCAGTACTTC.

The chain carries TRBV5-1 and TRBJ2-1; weak D call: TRBD1 (5 bases). The CDR3 is made up of 18 amino acids. Germline CDR1 and CDR2: SGHRS and YFSETQ. Trimming cost V 3 bases and J 3 bases, with 22 bases left between them. DNA for the CDR3: TGCGCCAGCAGCTCCACCCGCTCGACAGTTAGGAACTACAATGAGCAGTTCTTC. Encoded protein: CASSSTRSTVRNYNEQFF.

V usage is TRBV7-3 and J usage is TRBJ2-2; 8 bases map to TRBD1. J lost 5 bases, V lost 6 bases, and 2 bases had no gene match. Germline assignment: CDR1 SGHTA and CDR2 FQGTGA. This CDR3 has 13 amino acids. This chain's CDR3 is CASRGQGTGELFF. The CDR3 DNA is TGTGCCAGCAGAGGACAGGGTACCGGGGAGCTGTTTTTT.

V gene TRBV5-1 combines with J gene TRBJ1-2; tentative D call: TRBD1 (5 bases). The CDR3 extends over 14 amino acids. The V gene's germline CDR1 is SGHRS and CDR2 YFSETQ. Trimming removed 5 bases at V and 4 bases at J, with 15 bases between. CDR3 sequence reads: CASSFGTPSYGYTF. The CDR3 DNA sequence: TGCGCCAGCAGTTTCGGGACTCCCTCCTATGGCTACACCTTC.

The chain employs TRBV11-1 and TRBJ1-3, with D perhaps TRBD1 (5 bases). CDR1 and CDR2 (germline): SGHAT, FQDESV (reference sequence). The CDR3 runs to 16 residues. Trimming shortened V by 5 bases and J by 0 bases, and 14 bases separated the two germline ends. CDR3 residues: CASSPRGHLSGNTIYF. The CDR3 DNA reads TGTGCCAGCAGCCCGAGAGGACACCTCTCTGGAAACACCATATATTTT.

The chain carries TRBV19 and TRBJ2-1, with 9 bases matching TRBD2. Trimming at V came to 4 bases and at J to 10 bases, leaving 17 bases not matched to a gene. Germline CDR1 and CDR2: LNHDA and SQIVND (reference sequence). The CDR3 is 17 residues long. CDR3 loop: CASSRASGIRRSLEQFF. The DNA of the CDR3 is TGTGCCAGTAGTAGGGCTAGCGGGATCCGCCGGTCGTTAGAGCAGTTCTTC.

V usage is TRBV7-2 and J usage is TRBJ1-5; D uncertain. The CDR3 contains 13 residues. Per the germline V gene, CDR1 is SGHTA and CDR2 is FQGNSA. V was trimmed by 6 bases and J by 4 bases, leaving 10 bases between them. CDR3 loop: CASSWRGNQPQHF. Here the CDR3 DNA reads TGTGCCAGCAGTTGGAGAGGGAATCAGCCCCAGCATTTT.

The chain is built from TRBV3-1 (or the pseudogene TRBV3-2) and TRBJ1-2; TRBD1 might be the D (6 bases). Germline CDR1 is LGHDT and CDR2 is YNNKEL (reference sequence). The germline V and J ends were trimmed by 1 base and 13 bases, with 10 bases remaining between them. CDR3 length: 11 residues. The CDR3 region is CASSQGWGRTF. As DNA, the CDR3 is TGTGCCAGCAGCCAAGGGTGGGGGCGCACCTTC.

Points on this clone: The germline gene is not matched at one end of the junction; a read error may be the cause. This chain connects TRBV18 to TRBJ2-7, with 8 bases matching TRBD2. This CDR3 comprises 17 residues. The germline V gene has CDR1 KGHSH and CDR2 LQKENI. The CDR3 sequence: CASSPVRRGRSSYEQYF. The CDR3 region has the DNA TGTGCCAGTTCACCAGTTCGACGCGGGAGGAGCTCCTACGAGCAGTACTTC.

V is TRBV7-2 and J is TRBJ2-7; D not resolved. Trimming removed 1 base from V and 0 bases from J, with 10 bases in between. Looked up from germline, CDR1 is SGHTA and CDR2 is FQGNSA. This CDR3 spans 15 amino acids. The CDR3 nucleotides read TGTGCCAGCAGCTTAGGTGTCCCCAGCTCCTACGAGCAGTACTTC. Translated, it gives CASSLGVPSSYEQYF.

The chain is built from TRBV6-2 or TRBV6-3 and TRBJ1-5, with no clear D. The CDR3 spans 17 residues. The V and J ends lost 2 bases and 0 bases respectively, with 14 bases between them. CDR1 and CDR2 from the germline V gene are MNHEY and SVGEGT. CDR3 DNA sequence: TGTGCCAGCAGTTACCACCGGGGAGGATATAGCAATCAGCCCCAGCATTTT. Translating it yields CASSYHRGGYSNQPQHF.

V usage is TRBV7-6 and J usage is TRBJ2-3; TRBD1 aligns across 9 bases. The length of the CDR3 is 17 residues. Trimming cost V 2 bases and J 0 bases; bases outside gene matches: 6. Germline assignment: CDR1 SGHVS and CDR2 FNYEAQ. The CDR3 sequence: CASSLTGTGYSTDTQYF. In nucleotides, the CDR3 is TGTGCCAGCAGCTTAACGGGGACAGGGTATAGCACAGATACGCAGTATTTT.

J is TRBJ2-3 and V is TRBV5-1; tentatively, D is TRBD1 (6 bases). The CDR3 loop spans 17 amino acids. V dropped 0 bases and J dropped 1 base, with 15 bases sitting between them. Per germline, CDR1 SGHRS and CDR2 YFSETQ. The CDR3 nucleotides are TGCGCCAGCAGCTTGGCCGGGACAACCCTACGCACAGATACGCAGTATTTT. This codes for CASSLAGTTLRTDTQYF.

The J gene is TRBJ2-3, the V gene TRBV27; 7 bases align to TRBD2. The CDR3 extends over 14 amino acids. Germline V lookup: CDR1 MNHEY, CDR2 SMNVEV (reference sequence). Trimming took 2 bases from V and 5 from J; bases not matched to a gene: 4. CDR3 sequence: CASSLAGVVDTQYF. DNA of the CDR3: TGTGCCAGCAGTTTAGCGGGAGTTGTAGATACGCAGTATTTT.

The chain combines TRBV19 with TRBJ2-7; 9 positions match TRBD2. The CDR3 loop spans 15 amino acids. CDR1 is LNHDA, CDR2 SQIVND, per germline (reference sequence). After removal of 10 bases from V and 6 bases from J, the junction contained 16 bases not matched to a gene. The CDR3 reads CATLPSGGRVSEQYF. The CDR3 DNA sequence: TGTGCCACCCTACCGTCGGGCGGGAGGGTAAGCGAGCAGTACTTC.

This clone has just one count. J is TRBJ2-7 and V is TRBV28, with 8 bases identical to TRBD1. CDR1 and CDR2 from the germline V gene are MDHEN and SYDVKM. This CDR3 spans 14 amino acids. V lost 3 bases to trimming and J lost 3 bases; unmatched junction nucleotides: 4. This CDR3 reads CASSFQGAGYEQYF. The DNA for the CDR3 is TGTGCCAGCAGTTTTCAGGGGGCGGGCTACGAGCAGTACTTC.

This sequence joins TRBV2 and TRBJ2-7; 8 nucleotides line up with TRBD1. Losses at the gene ends were 5 bases for V and 3 bases for J; bases not matched to a gene: 3. The CDR3 is 13 residues long. The germline gives CDR1 SNHLY, CDR2 FYNNEI. CDR3 protein: CASSSTGGYEQYF. The CDR3 DNA reads TGTGCCAGCAGTTCTACAGGGGGCTACGAGCAGTACTTC.

The rearrangement joins TRBV5-1 to TRBJ1-2; no firm D call. CDR1 SGHRS and CDR2 YFSETQ come from the germline V gene. The CDR3 runs 15 residues. The V and J ends lost 2 bases and 6 bases respectively, with 17 bases between them. CDR3 amino acids: CASSLSGAERNGYTF. CDR3 coding DNA: TGCGCCAGCAGCTTATCGGGAGCGGAGAGGAATGGCTACACCTTC.

The chain is built from TRBV10-3 and TRBJ2-7; 12 nucleotides agree with TRBD2. V lost 4 bases to trimming and J lost 5 bases; unmatched junction nucleotides: 6. CDR3 length equals 15 residues. CDR1 and CDR2 from the germline V gene are ENHRY and SYGVKD. CDR3 DNA: TGTGCCATCAGTGGTTGGACTAGCGGGAAGGACGAGCAGTACTTC. The encoded protein is CAISGWTSGKDEQYF.

CDR3 nucleotides: TGTGCCAGCTCACCATTAGCCAGCCCTACCCTCCAAGAGACCCAGTACTTC. As protein: CASSPLASPTLQETQYF. V gene TRBV18 combines with J gene TRBJ2-5, with unresolved D. Germline values: CDR1 KGHSH, CDR2 LQKENI. The length of the CDR3 is 17 residues. V was shortened by 2 bases and J by 1 base, with 17 bases between the two germline ends.

The rearrangement joins TRBV20-1 to TRBJ1-6; weak D call: TRBD1 (5 bases). V lost 3 bases, J lost 10 bases, and 13 bases lay in between. In germline, CDR1 is DFQATT, CDR2 SNEGSKA (reference sequence). This CDR3 spans 13 amino acids. In nucleotides, the CDR3 is TGCAGTGCTAGTCCAAGGGACTCCTCACCCCTCCACTTT. This translates into CSASPRDSSPLHF.

This rearrangement joins TRBV18 to TRBJ2-7; 7 bases fit TRBD1. The trim removed 2 bases at V and 6 bases at J, leaving 10 bases unmatched. The CDR3 consists of 15 residues. Germline loops: CDR1 KGHSH, CDR2 LQKENI. CDR3 nucleotide sequence: TGTGCCAGCTCACCATTTTCGACAGGGCTTAGCGAGCAGTACTTC. Protein sequence: CASSPFSTGLSEQYF.